This T cell receptor (beta chain) is drawn from a study of shared clonotypes between healthy human individuals. The study, taken as a whole, reports: At large depth, rarefaction still showed sorted-subset sequencing to be incomplete. Clonotypes that were shared across several donors made up around 5% of naive CD4 clonotypes. Researchers sampled blood only, noting tissue repertoires likely differ.

As to this clone: Antigen specificity is unknown.

In germline, CDR1 is LGHNA, CDR2 YSLEER. There are 15 residues in the CDR3. V shed 1 base and J 5 bases; nucleotides not matched to a gene: 4. CD45RO-negative cells were positively selected for CCR7, leaving out terminally differentiated effector memory CD45RA+ cells. Replicate PCRs run on sorted subsets employed approximately 200 ng DNA, about 27,000 T cell genomes. Clones were read by immunoSEQ multiplex PCR, and TCRdb kept only the in-frame ones, dropping some. The sample comprises some 2.1 million clones, about 95% of which are singletons, and roughly 1% rests with the top ten. The rearrangement links TRBV4-3 to TRBJ2-1; TRBD2 matches at 8 bases. The clonotype comes from a man younger than 35 in good health. The sequenced sample consisted of naive CD8+ T cells sorted from blood. The chain's CDR3 is CASSQGRGAHNEQFF. The CDR3 bases are TGCGCCAGCAGCCAAGGGCGGGGGGCCCACAATGAGCAGTTCTTC.